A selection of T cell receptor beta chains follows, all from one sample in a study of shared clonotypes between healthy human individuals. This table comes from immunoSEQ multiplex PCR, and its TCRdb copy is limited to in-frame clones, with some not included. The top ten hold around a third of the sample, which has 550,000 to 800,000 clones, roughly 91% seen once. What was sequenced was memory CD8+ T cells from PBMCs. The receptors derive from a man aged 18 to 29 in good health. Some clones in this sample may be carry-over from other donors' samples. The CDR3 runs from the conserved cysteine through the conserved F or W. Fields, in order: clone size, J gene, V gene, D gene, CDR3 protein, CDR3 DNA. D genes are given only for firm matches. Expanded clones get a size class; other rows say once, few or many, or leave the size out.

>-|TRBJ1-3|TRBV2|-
CASSEGTAAGNTIYF
TGTGCCAGCAGTGAAGGGACTGCGGCTGGAAACACCATATATTTT
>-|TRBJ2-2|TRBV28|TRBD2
CASRPMGGRAWTGELFF
TGTGCCAGCAGGCCCATGGGCGGGAGGGCTTGGACCGGGGAGCTGTTTTTT
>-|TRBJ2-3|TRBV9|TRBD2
CASSPRGITDTQYF
TGTGCCAGCAGCCCGCGGGGGATAACAGATACGCAGTATTTT
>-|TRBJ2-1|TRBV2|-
CASKSGLRWGDEQFF
TGTGCCTCCAAGTCGGGACTCAGGTGGGGGGATGAGCAGTTCTTC
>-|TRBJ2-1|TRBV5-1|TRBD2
CASSTLGLANEQFF
TGCGCCAGCAGCACCCTAGGACTAGCAAATGAGCAGTTCTTC
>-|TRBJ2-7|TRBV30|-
CAWSDNSYEQYF
TGTGCCTGGAGCGACAACTCCTACGAGCAGTACTTC
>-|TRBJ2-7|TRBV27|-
CASISDPSTPKQYF
TGTGCCAGCATCTCGGACCCGTCAACGCCGAAGCAGTACTTC
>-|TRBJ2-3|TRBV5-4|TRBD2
CASSSQTGGWEDTQYF
TGTGCCAGCAGCTCCCAGACGGGAGGCTGGGAAGATACGCAGTATTTT
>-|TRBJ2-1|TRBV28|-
CASSFYAPAKEQFF
TGTGCCAGCAGTTTTTACGCTCCGGCGAAAGAGCAGTTCTTC
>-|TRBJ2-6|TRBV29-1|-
CSVDLGAGANVLTF
TGCAGCGTTGATTTAGGGGCTGGGGCCAACGTCCTGACTTTC
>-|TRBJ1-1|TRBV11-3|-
CASSIRVNTEAFF
TGTGCCAGCAGCATCAGGGTAAACACTGAAGCTTTCTTT
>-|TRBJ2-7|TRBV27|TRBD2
CASSITGRTSQTESYEQYF
TGTGCCAGCAGTATAACCGGGAGGACAAGCCAGACGGAGTCCTACGAGCAGTACTTC
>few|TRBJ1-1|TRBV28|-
CASSFSTLNTEAFF
TGTGCCAGCAGTTTTTCCACTCTGAACACTGAAGCTTTCTTT
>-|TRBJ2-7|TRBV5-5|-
CASSLTFSYEQYF
TGTGCCAGCAGCTTGACGTTCTCCTACGAGCAGTACTTC
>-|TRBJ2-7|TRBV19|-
CASQYGVGDEQYF
TGTGCCAGCCAGTATGGGGTAGGGGACGAGCAGTACTTC
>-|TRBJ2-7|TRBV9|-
CASSPRGGPPVEQYF
TGTGCCAGCAGCCCTAGAGGGGGACCGCCGGTCGAGCAGTACTTC
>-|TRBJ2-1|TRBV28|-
CASSDREQFF
TGTGCCAGCAGCGACCGGGAGCAGTTCTTC
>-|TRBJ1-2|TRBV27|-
CASSPLDSSTGYTF
TGTGCCAGCAGTCCACTTGACAGCTCTACTGGCTACACCTTC
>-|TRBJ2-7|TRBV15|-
CATSRDPGPDPYEQYF
TGTGCCACCAGCAGAGATCCGGGCCCCGACCCCTACGAGCAGTACTTC
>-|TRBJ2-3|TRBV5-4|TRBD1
CASSSLGTGATSTDTQYF
TGTGCCAGCAGCTCTTTAGGGACAGGGGCTACTAGCACAGATACGCAGTATTTT
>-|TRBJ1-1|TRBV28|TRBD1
CASSFGTGRGTEAFF
TGTGCCAGCAGTTTTGGGACAGGGAGGGGCACTGAAGCTTTCTTT
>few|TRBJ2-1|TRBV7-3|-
CASRQDTHEQFF
TGTGCCAGCAGGCAAGACACACATGAGCAGTTCTTC
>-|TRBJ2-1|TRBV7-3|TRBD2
CASSLGLAGNLEQFF
TGTGCCAGCAGCTTAGGACTAGCGGGTAATTTGGAGCAGTTCTTC
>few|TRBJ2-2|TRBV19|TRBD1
CASEDRGAGELFF
TGTGCCAGCGAAGACAGGGGAGCCGGGGAGCTGTTTTTT
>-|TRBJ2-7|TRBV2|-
CASSEVGIGNDEQYF
TGTGCCAGCAGTGAAGTCGGGATAGGCAACGACGAGCAGTACTTC
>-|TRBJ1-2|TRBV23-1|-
CASSQSPGGGDGYTF
TGCGCCAGCAGTCAATCGCCCGGTGGAGGGGATGGCTACACCTTC
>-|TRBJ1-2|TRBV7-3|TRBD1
CASSLIGGQGPHNYGYTF
TGTGCCAGCAGCTTAATTGGGGGACAGGGGCCCCATAACTATGGCTACACCTTC
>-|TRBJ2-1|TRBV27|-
CASSLMVSTVNEQFF
TGTGCCAGCAGTTTAATGGTCTCTACAGTAAATGAGCAGTTCTTC
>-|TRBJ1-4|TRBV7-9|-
CASSWPDEKLFF
TGTGCCAGCAGCTGGCCTGATGAAAAACTGTTTTTT
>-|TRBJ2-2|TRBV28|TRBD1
CASSLLGQVNTGELFF
TGTGCCAGCAGTTTGTTGGGACAGGTTAACACCGGGGAGCTGTTTTTT
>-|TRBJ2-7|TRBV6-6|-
CASIAVYEQYF
TGTGCCAGCATTGCGGTCTACGAGCAGTACTTC
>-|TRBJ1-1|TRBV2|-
CASSEVGSTEAFF
TGTGCCAGCAGTGAAGTGGGATCAACTGAAGCTTTCTTT
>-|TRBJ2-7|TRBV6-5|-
CASSYIRVGDEQYF
TGTGCCAGCAGTTACATCCGGGTGGGAGACGAGCAGTACTTC
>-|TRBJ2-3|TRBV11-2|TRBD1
CASSSRGRTDTQYF
TGTGCCAGCAGCTCCAGGGGGCGCACAGATACGCAGTATTTT
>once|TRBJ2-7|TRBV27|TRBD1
CASSRTPGTGTYEQYF
TGTGCCAGCAGTCGAACCCCCGGGACAGGTACCTACGAGCAGTACTTC
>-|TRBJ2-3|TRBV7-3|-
CASSLRGMPGTDTQYF
TGTGCCAGCAGCTTACGGGGGATGCCGGGCACAGATACGCAGTATTTT
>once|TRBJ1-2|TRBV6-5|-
CASKAREDYGYTF
TGTGCCAGCAAAGCCAGGGAGGACTATGGCTACACCTTC
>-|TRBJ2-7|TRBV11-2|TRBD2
CASSASGRKEQYF
TGTGCCAGCAGCGCGAGCGGGAGGAAAGAGCAGTACTTC
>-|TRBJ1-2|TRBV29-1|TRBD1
CSVTGGADYGYTF
TGCAGCGTAACAGGGGGCGCCGACTATGGCTACACCTTC
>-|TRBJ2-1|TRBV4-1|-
CASSAEGDKEFF
TGCGCCAGCAGCGCAGAAGGGGACAAAGAGTTCTTC
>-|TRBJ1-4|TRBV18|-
CARPKGATNEKLFF
TGTGCCAGACCTAAGGGGGCAACTAATGAAAAACTGTTTTTT
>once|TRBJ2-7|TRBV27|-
CATNGRVDEQYF
TGTGCCACCAACGGGAGAGTAGACGAGCAGTACTTC
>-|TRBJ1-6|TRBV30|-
CAWRPGRNSPLHF
TGTGCCTGGAGACCGGGAAGGAATTCACCCCTCCACTTT
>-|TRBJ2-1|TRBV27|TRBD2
CASSLGFAAGGYNEQFF
TGTGCCAGCAGTTTGGGTTTTGCGGCGGGAGGGTACAATGAGCAGTTCTTC
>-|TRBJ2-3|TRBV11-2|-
CASSLTTGTDTQYF
TGTGCCAGCAGCCTGACGACAGGCACAGATACGCAGTATTTT
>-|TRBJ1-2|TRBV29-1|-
CSVEDRGPEGTNYGYTF
TGCAGCGTTGAAGATCGGGGACCTGAGGGGACTAACTATGGCTACACCTTC